This is a list of T cell receptor beta chains from one sample in a study of response to subunit inactivated influenza vaccine. TCRdb used MiXCR to reprocess the RT-PCR reads, holding one entry per CDR3 protein. The sample records approximately 530,000 distinct CDR3 sequences, more than 7% being singletons. The input for sequencing was PBMCs from blood, taken less than 30 months after vaccination. Source of these receptors: a man aged 45 to 70 who received an inactivated influenza vaccine. Both conserved end residues are part of each CDR3. D genes are given only for firm matches. Clone sizes are given selectively: once, few, many, or a class where the clone is expanded.

CDR3aa	CDR3nt	v_gene	abundance	j_gene	d_gene
CASSRPPGTDTQYF	TGTGCCAGCAGCCGACCGCCCGGCACAGATACGCAGTATTTT	TRBV7-2	-	TRBJ2-3	-
CASSQLRDGELFF	TGCGCCAGCAGCCAACTCCGAGACGGGGAGCTGTTTTTT	TRBV5-1	many	TRBJ2-2	-
CASSLGGAEDTQYF	TGTGCCAGCAGCTTAGGGGGGGCGGAAGATACGCAGTATTTT	TRBV11-3	many	TRBJ2-3	-
CASSELEGGHQPQHF	TGTGCCAGCAGTGAATTAGAAGGGGGACATCAGCCCCAGCATTTT	TRBV2	-	TRBJ1-5	-
CSVRQGPISEQYF	TGCAGCGTACGACAGGGCCCTATCTCCGAGCAGTACTTC	TRBV29-1	-	TRBJ2-7	TRBD1
CSATLLAKNIQYF	TGCAGTGCTACGCTCCTAGCCAAAAACATTCAGTACTTC	TRBV20-1	many	TRBJ2-4	-
CAWSVRQLKETQYF	TGTGCCTGGAGTGTACGTCAGCTAAAAGAGACCCAGTACTTC	TRBV30	-	TRBJ2-5	-
CSVCDSTYEQYF	TGCAGCGTTTGTGACAGTACCTACGAGCAGTACTTC	TRBV29-1	-	TRBJ2-7	-
CASSATYYGAGGYSNQPQHF	TGTGCCAGCAGCGCTACTTATTACGGGGCAGGGGGTTATAGCAATCAGCCCCAGCATTTT	TRBV7-8	few	TRBJ1-5	TRBD1
CASSWGTSGTAGSEQFF	TGTGCCAGCAGTTGGGGGACTAGCGGGACCGCCGGTAGTGAGCAGTTCTTC	TRBV12-3/TRBV12-4	few	TRBJ2-1	TRBD2
CSGRTSRYEQYF	TGCAGCGGGAGAACTAGTCGCTACGAGCAGTACTTC	TRBV29-1	many	TRBJ2-7	-
CASRGTSGYEQYF	TGCGCCAGCAGGGGGACTAGCGGATACGAGCAGTACTTC	TRBV10-2	once	TRBJ2-7	TRBD2
CASSYSSSTGQTGELFF	TGTGCCAGCAGTTACTCCTCTTCGACAGGGCAAACCGGGGAGCTGTTTTTT	TRBV6-2/TRBV6-3	-	TRBJ2-2	TRBD1
CASSQGLAGVMAKNIQYF	TGTGCCAGCAGCCAAGGGCTAGCGGGCGTCATGGCCAAAAACATTCAGTACTTC	TRBV14	-	TRBJ2-4	TRBD2
CASGPRPSQPQHF	TGTGCCTCGGGACCAAGACCCTCTCAGCCCCAGCATTTT	TRBV12-3/TRBV12-4	many	TRBJ1-5	-
CASSLPGQGEETQYF	TGTGCCAGCAGCTTGCCGGGACAGGGGGAAGAGACCCAGTACTTC	TRBV7-8	few	TRBJ2-5	TRBD1
CASSFSSSRTYEQYF	TGTGCCAGCAGTTTTAGTTCTTCTAGGACCTACGAGCAGTACTTC	TRBV12-3/TRBV12-4	few	TRBJ2-7	-
CAITGQDDYGYTF	TGTGCCATCACCGGACAGGACGACTATGGCTACACCTTC	TRBV10-3	few	TRBJ1-2	TRBD1
CSARVYRGKGTDTQYF	TGCAGTGCTAGAGTATACCGGGGGAAGGGGACAGATACGCAGTATTTT	TRBV20-1	-	TRBJ2-3	-
CASSSGLAVYYEQYF	TGTGCCAGCAGCTCCGGACTAGCGGTATACTACGAGCAGTACTTC	TRBV7-8	-	TRBJ2-7	TRBD2
CASSFDRGHTGELFF	TGTGCCAGCAGTTTCGACAGGGGGCACACCGGGGAGCTGTTTTTT	TRBV12-3/TRBV12-4	-	TRBJ2-2	TRBD1
CASSLGQGAEKLFF	TGTGCCAGCAGCTTGGGACAGGGGGCTGAAAAACTGTTTTTT	TRBV5-5	many	TRBJ1-4	TRBD1
CSAREAGRFNEQFF	TGCAGTGCTAGAGAGGCGGGTAGATTCAATGAGCAGTTCTTC	TRBV20-1	-	TRBJ2-1	-
CASSSTGLGYGYTF	TGTGCCAGCAGCTCGACAGGGTTAGGCTATGGCTACACCTTC	TRBV7-2	many	TRBJ1-2	TRBD1
CASSSGQTSSYNEQFF	TGCGCCAGCAGCTCAGGACAGACGAGCTCCTACAATGAGCAGTTCTTC	TRBV5-1	-	TRBJ2-1	-
CASSPLSGGATDTQYF	TGTGCCAGCAGTCCCCTTTCGGGGGGGGCCACAGATACGCAGTATTTT	TRBV12-3/TRBV12-4	few	TRBJ2-3	TRBD2
CASSIGAGRNEQFF	TGTGCCAGCAGTATAGGGGCAGGGAGAAATGAGCAGTTCTTC	TRBV7-2	few	TRBJ2-1	-
CASSLSGATSPLHF	TGCGCCAGCAGCTTGTCGGGGGCAACTTCACCCCTCCACTTT	TRBV5-1	-	TRBJ1-6	-
CSARDASGGADTQYF	TGCAGTGCTAGGGACGCTAGCGGGGGTGCAGATACGCAGTATTTT	TRBV20-1	few	TRBJ2-3	TRBD2
CSVFGGRETQYF	TGCAGTGTGTTCGGGGGGCGAGAGACCCAGTACTTC	TRBV20-1	many	TRBJ2-5	-
CASSLRMVAGGNYNEQFF	TGTGCCAGCAGTTTAAGGATGGTAGCGGGAGGGAACTACAATGAGCAGTTCTTC	TRBV28	-	TRBJ2-1	TRBD2
CSVDGGSVDTQYF	TGCAGCGTGGATGGCGGTTCAGTCGATACGCAGTATTTT	TRBV29-1	-	TRBJ2-3	-
CAISGQNPGELFF	TGTGCCATCAGTGGACAGAACCCCGGGGAGCTGTTTTTT	TRBV10-3	many	TRBJ2-2	-
CASSYRKRGGLYNEQFF	TGTGCCAGCAGTTACAGGAAGCGGGGGGGTCTCTACAATGAGCAGTTCTTC	TRBV6-5	-	TRBJ2-1	TRBD2
CASSWDRQNTEAFF	TGTGCCAGCAGTTGGGACAGACAGAACACTGAAGCTTTCTTT	TRBV2	few	TRBJ1-1	TRBD1
CASSTGRGRYNEQFF	TGTGCCAGCAGCACGGGAAGGGGGAGGTATAATGAGCAGTTCTTC	TRBV7-7	many	TRBJ2-1	-
CASSNSGAFTGELFF	TGTGCCAGCAGTAATTCGGGGGCATTCACCGGGGAGCTGTTTTTT	TRBV7-3	few	TRBJ2-2	-
CASSSRDRVLGYTF	TGTGCCAGCAGTTCAAGGGACAGGGTACTCGGCTACACCTTC	TRBV7-2	-	TRBJ1-2	TRBD1
CASNQGGNEQFF	TGTGCCAGCAACCAAGGAGGGAATGAGCAGTTCTTC	TRBV19	-	TRBJ2-1	-
CASSQLTTGAIYGYTF	TGCGCCAGCAGCCAACTTACGACAGGGGCGATCTATGGCTACACCTTC	TRBV4-3	few	TRBJ1-2	TRBD1
CATLGTANTEAFF	TGTGCCACCTTAGGGACTGCGAACACTGAAGCTTTCTTT	TRBV28	once	TRBJ1-1	-
CASSYSRVQFQKTQYF	TGTGCCAGCAGTTACTCGAGGGTGCAGTTCCAAAAGACCCAGTACTTC	TRBV6-5	-	TRBJ2-5	-
CASSQGGVAGGTNEKLFF	TGCGCCAGCAGCCAAGGAGGGGTTGCGGGTGGAACTAATGAAAAACTGTTTTTT	TRBV5-1	many	TRBJ1-4	-
CASSLAVGEQYF	TGCGCCAGCAGCTTGGCCGTGGGCGAGCAGTACTTC	TRBV5-1	-	TRBJ2-7	-
CAISESGVGEKLFF	TGTGCCATCAGTGAGTCGGGAGTAGGCGAAAAACTGTTTTTT	TRBV10-3	many	TRBJ1-4	-
CASTHIFQETQYF	TGTGCCAGCACCCACATTTTCCAAGAGACCCAGTACTTC	TRBV12-3/TRBV12-4	-	TRBJ2-5	-
CASSSTPSGSTYEQYF	TGCGCCAGCAGCTCCACCCCTAGCGGATCTACCTACGAGCAGTACTTC	TRBV5-1	many	TRBJ2-7	TRBD2
CASSLDSRSTYEQYF	TGTGCCAGCAGCTTAGATTCCCGGAGTACCTACGAGCAGTACTTC	TRBV7-2	many	TRBJ2-7	-
CASSLPTQGAGTEAFF	TGTGCCAGCAGTTTACCTACACAGGGGGCTGGAACTGAAGCTTTCTTT	TRBV12-3/TRBV12-4	few	TRBJ1-1	TRBD1
CASAGGAGQPQHF	TGTGCCAGCGCCGGGGGAGCCGGTCAGCCCCAGCATTTT	TRBV7-2	many	TRBJ1-5	-
CASSLAIEAFF	TGTGCCAGCAGTTTAGCGATAGAAGCTTTCTTT	TRBV12-3/TRBV12-4	many	TRBJ1-1	-
CASSLEPVNTGELFF	TGTGCCAGCAGCTTAGAGCCAGTGAACACCGGGGAGCTGTTTTTT	TRBV7-2	-	TRBJ2-2	-
CASSHQTQGNYGYTF	TGCGCCAGCAGCCACCAGACACAGGGGAACTATGGCTACACCTTC	TRBV4-3	few	TRBJ1-2	TRBD1
CASSQDGRDRDNQPQHF	TGTGCCAGCAGCCAAGATGGTCGGGACAGAGATAATCAGCCCCAGCATTTT	TRBV14	many	TRBJ1-5	TRBD1
CASLLRTGYAYEQYF	TGTGCCAGCCTCCTCCGGACAGGTTATGCCTACGAGCAGTACTTC	TRBV2	-	TRBJ2-7	TRBD1